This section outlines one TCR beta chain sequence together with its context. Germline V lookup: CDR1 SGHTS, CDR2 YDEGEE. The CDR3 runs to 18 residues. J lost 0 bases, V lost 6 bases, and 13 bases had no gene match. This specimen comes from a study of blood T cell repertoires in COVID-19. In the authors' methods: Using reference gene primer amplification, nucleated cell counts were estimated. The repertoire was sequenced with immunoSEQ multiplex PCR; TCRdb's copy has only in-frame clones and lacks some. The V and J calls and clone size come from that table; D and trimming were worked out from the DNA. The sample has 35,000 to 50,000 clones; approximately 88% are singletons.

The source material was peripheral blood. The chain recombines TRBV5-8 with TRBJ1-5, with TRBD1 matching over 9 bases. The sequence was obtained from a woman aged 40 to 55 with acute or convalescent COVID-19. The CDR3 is CASNTVKTGGYSNQPQHF. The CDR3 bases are TGTGCCAGCAACACCGTCAAGACAGGGGGTTATAGCAATCAGCCCCAGCATTTT. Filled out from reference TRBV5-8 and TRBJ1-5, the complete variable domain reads EAGVTQSPTHLIKTRGQQATLRCSPISGHTSVYWYQQALGLGLQFLLWYDEGEERNRGNFPPRFSGRQFPNYSSELNVNALELEDSALYLCASNTVKTGGYSNQPQHFGDGTRLSIL.